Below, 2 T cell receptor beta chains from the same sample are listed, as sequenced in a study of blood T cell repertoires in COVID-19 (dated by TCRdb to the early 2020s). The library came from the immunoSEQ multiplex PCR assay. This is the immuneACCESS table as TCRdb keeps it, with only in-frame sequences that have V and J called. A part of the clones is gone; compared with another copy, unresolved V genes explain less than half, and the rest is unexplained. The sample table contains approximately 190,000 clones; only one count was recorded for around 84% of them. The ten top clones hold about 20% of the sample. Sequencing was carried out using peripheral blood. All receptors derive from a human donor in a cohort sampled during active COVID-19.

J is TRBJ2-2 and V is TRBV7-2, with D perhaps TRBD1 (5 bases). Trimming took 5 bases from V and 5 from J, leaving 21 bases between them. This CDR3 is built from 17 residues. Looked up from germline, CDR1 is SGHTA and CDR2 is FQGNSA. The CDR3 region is CASSKTVKGQATGELFF. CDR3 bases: TGTGCCAGCAGCAAGACCGTGAAAGGACAAGCAACCGGGGAGCTGTTTTTT.

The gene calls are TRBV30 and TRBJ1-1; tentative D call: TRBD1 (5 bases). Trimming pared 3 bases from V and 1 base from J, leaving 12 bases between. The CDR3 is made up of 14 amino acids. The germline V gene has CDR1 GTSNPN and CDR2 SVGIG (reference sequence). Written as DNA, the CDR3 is TGTGCCTGGAGGAGGCTGACAGAGAACACTGAAGCTTTCTTT. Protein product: CAWRRLTENTEAFF.